A single T cell receptor (beta chain) is shown here with its context. This sequence may be a read error, since a much larger clone differs from it by one base. The CDR3 is made up of 14 amino acids. V lost 6 bases and J lost 3; bases outside the gene matches: 5. Germline CDR1 reads LNHDA; CDR2 reads SQIVND (reference sequence). The sample originates from a study of glioma-infiltrating T cells. Amplification of TCR alpha and beta CDR3 regions from RNA used iRepertoire nested multiplex PCR. For one-step reverse transcription and amplification, about 85-400 ng of tissue mRNA or PBMC total RNA was used. TCRdb fed the multiplex PCR reads into MiXCR, producing one record per CDR3 protein. The profile shows 170,000 or so distinct CDR3 sequences, roughly two fifths of them singletons.

The J gene is TRBJ1-5, the V gene TRBV19; TRBD1 matches 7 bases. Specimen: glioma tissue, nonneoplastic brain tissue, or PBMCs (not recorded which). This receptor was identified in a human donor with low-grade glioma or glioblastoma, undergoing nonglioma brain surgery, or in good health (not recorded which). The CDR3 reads CASRTGFDNQPQHF. CDR3 nucleotides: TGTGCCAGTAGGACAGGGTTTGACAATCAGCCCCAGCATTTT.